The rows below give T cell receptor beta chains drawn from one sample of a study of cytomegalovirus exposure and HLA in healthy donors. Generated by immunoSEQ multiplex PCR, the TCRdb table keeps only in-frame clones and is missing some. The sample has 90,000 to 110,000 clones, more than 80% seen once. Sequencing was done on a sample of PBMCs. Receptor source: a man between 18 and 35 years old in good health and CMV-seronegative. Each CDR3 is given with its conserved first and last residue. The order of the fields is clone size, J gene, D gene, V gene, CDR3 protein, CDR3 DNA. A D gene is named only where the DNA matches it firmly. Clone sizes are given selectively: once, few, many, or a class where the clone is expanded.

- | TRBJ1-1 | TRBD1 | TRBV11-2 | CASSFNRGPEAFF | TGTGCCAGCAGTTTTAACAGGGGCCCTGAAGCTTTCTTT
- | TRBJ2-1 | TRBD1 | TRBV28 | CASSQQGADEQFF | TGTGCCAGCAGCCAACAGGGGGCCGATGAGCAGTTCTTC
- | TRBJ2-3 | - | TRBV11-2 | CASSTRDTQYF | TGTGCCAGCAGCACTAGAGATACGCAGTATTTT
once | TRBJ1-2 | TRBD1 | TRBV5-4 | CASSWGQSGGYTF | TGTGCCAGCAGCTGGGGACAGAGCGGTGGCTACACCTTC
- | TRBJ2-3 | - | TRBV14 | CASSQPLGGPPRVDTQYF | TGTGCCAGCAGCCAACCTCTGGGGGGGCCTCCTCGGGTCGATACGCAGTATTTT
- | TRBJ2-7 | - | TRBV7-2 | CASSLGREYYEQYF | TGTGCCAGCAGCTTAGGGCGGGAATACTACGAGCAGTACTTC
- | TRBJ2-1 | - | TRBV27 | CASRGVRTGENEQFF | TGTGCCAGCAGGGGAGTTCGAACGGGAGAAAATGAGCAGTTCTTC
few | TRBJ2-7 | TRBD2 | TRBV2 | CASAPGAGAYEQYF | TGTGCCAGCGCCCCGGGAGCGGGAGCCTACGAGCAGTACTTC
- | TRBJ2-7 | - | TRBV30 | CAWSVLYEQYF | TGTGCCTGGAGTGTCCTCTACGAGCAGTACTTC
- | TRBJ2-7 | - | TRBV4-3 | CASSQARGTYEQYF | TGCGCCAGCAGCCAAGCCCGGGGAACTTACGAGCAGTACTTC
- | TRBJ1-5 | TRBD1 | TRBV19 | CASSITGTGNQPQHF | TGTGCCAGTAGTATTACCGGGACAGGCAATCAGCCCCAGCATTTT
- | TRBJ2-3 | - | TRBV4-1 | CASSGDTSDTQYF | TGCGCCAGCAGTGGGGACACCTCGGATACGCAGTATTTT
once | TRBJ2-4 | - | TRBV5-4 | CASSLARGAKNIQYF | TGTGCCAGCAGCTTGGCCAGGGGAGCCAAAAACATTCAGTACTTC
- | TRBJ2-1 | TRBD2 | TRBV6-5 | CASRAYGTRGNEQFF | TGTGCCAGCAGGGCTTACGGGACTAGGGGAAATGAGCAGTTCTTC
- | TRBJ1-4 | - | TRBV5-5 | CASSSGVRGARNEKLFF | TGTGCCAGCAGCTCTGGGGTTCGCGGGGCCCGGAATGAAAAACTGTTTTTT
- | TRBJ2-1 | - | TRBV6-6 | CASTPLGSHNEQFF | TGTGCCAGCACCCCTCTAGGCAGTCACAATGAGCAGTTCTTC
- | TRBJ1-2 | TRBD1 | TRBV10-3 | CAIRDIRQGAGGYTF | TGTGCCATCAGGGACATCAGACAGGGGGCAGGTGGCTACACCTTC
- | TRBJ1-2 | - | TRBV6-5 | CASSSGLYGYTF | TGTGCCAGCAGTTCGGGACTCTATGGCTACACCTTC